The next 11 T cell receptor beta chains were all read from a single sample in a study of T cells in Graves' hyperthyroidism and ophthalmopathy (dated by TCRdb to between 2019 and 2020). Libraries were built with multiplex PCR. Sequencing was carried out with an Illumina HiSeq 2000. The TCR beta CDR3 regions were amplified from RNA transcripts. The first round of RT-PCR for the TCR CDR3 was performed with the HTBI primer set and the Qiagen OneStep RT-PCR kit. In TCRdb, the public reads were trimmed at Q25 with fastp and aligned with MiXCR, with productive beta chains retained. Duplicate CDR3 protein sequences are folded into a single record with the most common DNA and genes. The sample profile shows about 420,000 distinct CDR3 sequences; around 13% of them were found once. The ten top clones hold about 5% of the sample. Sequenced sample: blood. The receptor set was obtained from a woman aged 18-35 years with Graves' hyperthyroidism.

Ten or more counts support this clonotype. The chain joins TRBV29-1 to TRBJ2-3; D not certain. V lost 8 bases, J lost 1 base, and 4 bases lay in between. The CDR3 covers 10 residues. The germline V gene encodes CDR1 SQVTM and CDR2 ANQGSEA. The CDR3 coding sequence is TGCAGCTCAGGCACAGATACGCAGTATTTT. Translated, it gives CSSGTDTQYF.

This rearrangement joins TRBV19 to TRBJ1-5; D is possibly TRBD1 (5 bases). This CDR3 region has 15 residues. Trimming stripped 2 bases from V and 4 bases from J, with 12 bases between. Per germline, CDR1 LNHDA and CDR2 SQIVND (reference sequence). The CDR3 sequence: CASSIIRGWNQPQHF. The DNA of the CDR3 is TGTGCCAGTAGTATAATCCGGGGGTGGAATCAGCCCCAGCATTTT.

The chain has TRBV7-9 and TRBJ2-1; 9 positions agree with TRBD1. Germline V CDR1 and CDR2: SEHNR, FQNEAQ (reference sequence). The ends lost 3 bases at V and 10 bases at J; junction bases unmatched: 7. The CDR3 is 14 residues long. The CDR3 here is CASSLDRGGNEQFF. Written as DNA, the CDR3 is TGTGCCAGCAGCTTGGACAGGGGAGGGAACGAGCAGTTCTTC.

For this clonotype: A much larger clonotype is one base distant, so this may be a read error. This rearrangement joins TRBV7-9 to TRBJ2-5; the D gene is possibly TRBD2 (6 bases). The DNA matches TRBJ2-1 better at its end, which makes the J call doubtful. CDR3 length: 15 residues. In germline, CDR1 is SEHNR, CDR2 FQNEAQ (reference sequence). The CDR3 region has the DNA TGTGCCAGCAGCTTAGCTAGCGGATACCAAGAGACCCAGTTCTTC. Translation gives CASSLASGYQETQFF.

This rearrangement joins TRBV4-1 to TRBJ1-2; tentative D call: TRBD1 (5 bases). The CDR3 covers 14 residues. Germline V gene data show CDR1 as MGHRA and CDR2 as YSYEKL. Trimming pared 0 bases from V and 8 bases from J, leaving 13 bases between. In nucleotides, the CDR3 is TGCGCCAGCAGCCAAGATCTCGGAGGGGTCGGCTACACCTTC. It is translated as CASSQDLGGVGYTF.

This clonotype was seen repeatedly, ten times or more. The chain combines TRBV2 with TRBJ2-1; D ambiguous. Germline CDR1 reads SNHLY; CDR2 reads FYNNEI. The CDR3 is 11 residues long. V was pared by 11 bases and J by 6 bases, with 11 bases between. CDR3 sequence reads: CASLVGNEQFF. The CDR3 DNA follows: TGTGCCTCCCTAGTGGGCAATGAGCAGTTCTTC.

This clonotype was found many times. The CDR3 loop reads CSAKGQGHTLYGYTF. The CDR3 DNA sequence: TGCAGTGCAAAGGGACAGGGCCATACTCTCTATGGCTACACCTTC. This sequence joins TRBV20-1 and TRBJ1-2; 9 positions match TRBD1. After removal of 6 bases from V and 4 bases from J, the junction contained 12 bases not matched to a gene. The germline V gene has CDR1 DFQATT and CDR2 SNEGSKA (reference sequence). The CDR3 is 15 amino acids.

This clonotype was recorded a few times. The genes are TRBV5-8 and TRBJ2-3; 8 nucleotides match TRBD1. CDR1 SGHTS and CDR2 YDEGEE come from the germline V gene. The CDR3 is 14 residues long. V was clipped by 6 bases and J by 1 base; unmatched bases: 4. DNA of the CDR3: TGTGCCAGCACAGTGGACAGGGGCACAGATACGCAGTATTTT. Encoded protein: CASTVDRGTDTQYF.

There are a few counts of this clonotype. A read error may account for a junction end that differs from germline. This chain joins TRBV7-9 and TRBJ2-7; 7 bases fit TRBD2. The CDR3 extends over 16 amino acids. Per germline, CDR1 SEHNR and CDR2 FQNEAQ (reference sequence). CDR3 sequence: CASSLVREMAPYERYF. The CDR3 DNA reads TGTGCCAGCAGCTTAGTGCGGGAGATGGCCCCCTACGAGCGGTACTTC. Filled out from reference TRBV7-9 and TRBJ2-7, the complete variable domain reads DTGVSQNPRHKITKRGQNVTFRCDPISEHNRLYWYRQTLGQGPEFLTYFQNEAQLEKSRLLSDRFSAERPKGSFSTLEIQRTEQGDSAMYLCASSLVREMAPYERYFGPGTRLTVT.

Regarding this clonotype: Being one base from a much bigger clone, this may be a read error. The chain combines TRBV5-1 with TRBJ1-3; TRBD1 matches at 7 bases. In germline, CDR1 is SGHRS, CDR2 YFSETQ. The CDR3 loop spans 17 amino acids. V lost 0 bases and J lost 2; bases outside the gene matches: 8. The CDR3 region is CASSLGSRDSTGNTIYF. In DNA, the CDR3 is TGCGCCAGCAGCTTGGGGAGCCGGGACAGCACTGGAAACACCATATATTTT.

This clonotype occurred many times. This chain uses TRBV2 with TRBJ2-1, with a tentative D call TRBD2 (5 bases). The V end lost 6 bases, the J end lost 12 bases, and 12 bases lay between the germline ends. This CDR3 region has 11 residues. From germline, CDR1 is SNHLY and CDR2 FYNNEI. In DNA, the CDR3 is TGTGCCAGCAGCCTACTAGTTGGGCAGTTCTTC. Encoded protein: CASSLLVGQFF.